The sequence of this T cell receptor beta chain was determined in a study of cytomegalovirus exposure and HLA in healthy donors. This clone showed up just a few times. The assay was immunoSEQ multiplex PCR, and TCRdb's table has in-frame clones only and misses some. The profile shows approximately 270,000 clones, approximately 83% of them singletons. Trimming cost V 7 bases and J 1 base; bases outside gene matches: 4. Germline loops: CDR1 LNHDA, CDR2 SQIVND (reference sequence). The CDR3 consists of 14 residues. This sequence originates from a woman aged 18-35 years in good health and CMV-seronegative. V is TRBV19 and J is TRBJ1-3; 7 bases match TRBD1. The sequenced sample consisted of PBMCs. The CDR3 protein is CASTRTGSGNTIYF. The DNA for the CDR3 is TGTGCCAGTACCCGGACAGGATCTGGAAACACCATATATTTT.